Listed below are T cell receptor beta chains from one sample, sequenced in a study of cytomegalovirus exposure and HLA in healthy donors. Profiled with immunoSEQ multiplex PCR; TCRdb holds only in-frame clones, not every one. This table has 60,000 to 90,000 clones, about 73% appearing once. The sequencing sample was made of PBMCs. The source is a woman in her fifties or sixties in good health and CMV-seropositive. Each CDR3 is given with its conserved first and last residue. The D gene is left open where the match is weak. Not every row has a clone size; where given, it reads once, few, many or a size class.

V: TRBV7-9; J: TRBJ2-3; size: few; D: -; CDR3: CASSLGAGTDTQYF; DNA: TGTGCCAGCAGCTTAGGGGCGGGGACAGATACGCAGTATTTT
V: TRBV4-3; J: TRBJ1-2; size: -; D: -; CDR3: CASSQGLGLYGYTF; DNA: TGCGCCAGCAGCCAAGGACTGGGGCTCTATGGCTACACCTTC
V: TRBV7-2; J: TRBJ2-7; size: few; D: TRBD2; CDR3: CASSLVRDYIYEQYF; DNA: TGTGCCAGCAGCTTAGTGAGGGACTACATATACGAGCAGTACTTC
V: TRBV7-8; J: TRBJ1-2; size: -; D: TRBD1; CDR3: CASSLDRDRGHNYGYTF; DNA: TGTGCCAGCAGCTTGGACCGGGACAGGGGTCATAACTATGGCTACACCTTC
V: TRBV5-5; J: TRBJ2-1; size: -; D: TRBD2; CDR3: CASRVEGTSGINEQFF; DNA: TGTGCCAGCAGGGTGGAAGGGACTAGCGGAATCAATGAGCAGTTCTTC
V: TRBV2; J: TRBJ2-7; size: -; D: TRBD1; CDR3: CASGQGGLYEQYF; DNA: TGTGCCAGCGGACAGGGGGGTCTGTACGAGCAGTACTTC
V: TRBV7-2; J: TRBJ2-7; size: -; D: TRBD1; CDR3: CASSPQQGAPYEQYF; DNA: TGTGCCAGCAGCCCTCAACAGGGGGCACCGTACGAGCAGTACTTC
V: TRBV19; J: TRBJ2-7; size: -; D: -; CDR3: CASSITGSEQYF; DNA: TGTGCCAGTAGTATCACAGGGAGCGAGCAGTACTTC
V: TRBV5-4; J: TRBJ2-3; size: -; D: TRBD2; CDR3: CASSAGTSGSTDTQYF; DNA: TGTGCCAGCAGCGCTGGGACTAGCGGGAGCACAGATACGCAGTATTTT
V: TRBV7-6; J: TRBJ2-3; size: -; D: TRBD2; CDR3: CASSPLTGGATDTQYF; DNA: TGTGCCAGCAGCCCACTTACCGGGGGGGCCACAGATACGCAGTATTTT
V: TRBV29-1; J: TRBJ2-4; size: -; D: -; CDR3: CSVVDSSKNIQYF; DNA: TGCAGCGTTGTGGACAGCTCCAAAAACATTCAGTACTTC
V: TRBV10-3; J: TRBJ1-3; size: -; D: -; CDR3: CAISDSVLFGNTIYF; DNA: TGTGCCATCAGTGATTCGGTCTTGTTTGGAAACACCATATATTTT
V: TRBV5-1; J: TRBJ2-1; size: -; D: TRBD1; CDR3: CASSFGTGGYAEQFF; DNA: TGCGCCAGCAGCTTCGGGACAGGGGGCTATGCTGAGCAGTTCTTC
V: TRBV30; J: TRBJ2-7; size: -; D: TRBD2; CDR3: CARGLAVFYEQYF; DNA: TGTGCCCGAGGACTAGCGGTGTTCTACGAGCAGTACTTC
V: TRBV5-6; J: TRBJ1-2; size: -; D: -; CDR3: CASSLYSSWSDGYTF; DNA: TGTGCCAGCAGCTTGTACTCGTCCTGGAGTGATGGCTACACCTTC
V: TRBV7-7; J: TRBJ2-3; size: -; D: TRBD2; CDR3: CASSPRLAGGADTQYF; DNA: TGTGCCAGCAGCCCACGACTAGCGGGAGGGGCTGATACGCAGTATTTT
V: TRBV7-8; J: TRBJ2-5; size: -; D: -; CDR3: CASSRREYQETQYF; DNA: TGTGCCAGCAGCCGTCGGGAGTACCAAGAGACCCAGTACTTC
V: TRBV29-1; J: TRBJ2-3; size: -; D: TRBD1; CDR3: CSVGQDRDTQYF; DNA: TGCAGCGTGGGGCAGGACAGGGATACGCAGTATTTT
V: TRBV6-1; J: TRBJ2-1; size: -; D: -; CDR3: CASRGEALSYNEQFF; DNA: TGTGCCAGCAGGGGAGAGGCACTCTCCTACAATGAGCAGTTCTTC
V: TRBV5-1; J: TRBJ2-1; size: -; D: TRBD2; CDR3: CASSLESSGSYSYNEQFF; DNA: TGCGCCAGCAGCTTGGAATCTAGCGGGTCGTACTCCTACAATGAGCAGTTCTTC
V: TRBV6-6; J: TRBJ1-6; size: -; D: TRBD1; CDR3: CASRLGDRGLNSPLHF; DNA: TGTGCCAGCAGGCTTGGCGACAGGGGGCTTAATTCACCCCTCCACTTT
V: TRBV5-1; J: TRBJ2-1; size: -; D: -; CDR3: CASSIGTPVNEQFF; DNA: TGCGCCAGCAGCATCGGGACTCCCGTCAATGAGCAGTTCTTC
V: TRBV7-9; J: TRBJ2-7; size: -; D: TRBD1; CDR3: CASSLITPGQGSEQYF; DNA: TGTGCCAGCAGCTTAATAACCCCGGGACAGGGTTCCGAGCAGTACTTC
V: TRBV11-2; J: TRBJ1-2; size: -; D: TRBD1; CDR3: CASSLARGNYGYTF; DNA: TGTGCCAGCAGCTTAGCCAGGGGGAACTATGGCTACACCTTC
V: TRBV5-1; J: TRBJ1-4; size: once; D: -; CDR3: CASSLEPTGLLFF; DNA: TGCGCCAGCAGCTTGGAACCCACAGGGCTACTGTTTTTT
V: TRBV4-2; J: TRBJ2-2; size: -; D: TRBD1; CDR3: CASSQEGGQGLANTGELFF; DNA: TGTGCCAGCAGCCAAGAAGGGGGACAGGGACTCGCGAACACCGGGGAGCTGTTTTTT
V: TRBV11-3; J: TRBJ2-7; size: -; D: TRBD2; CDR3: CASSLGGGSNSYEQYF; DNA: TGTGCCAGCAGCTTAGGCGGGGGTTCTAACTCCTACGAGCAGTACTTC
V: TRBV28; J: TRBJ2-3; size: few; D: TRBD2; CDR3: CASSSRGLAGGGTQYF; DNA: TGTGCCAGCAGTTCCAGAGGACTAGCGGGAGGGGGTACGCAGTATTTT
V: TRBV5-6; J: TRBJ1-1; size: -; D: TRBD1; CDR3: CASSFGDRGTEAFF; DNA: TGTGCCAGCAGCTTTGGGGACAGGGGGACTGAAGCTTTCTTT